The 22 T cell receptor beta chains in this list originate from one sample, sequenced in a study of T cell clones after liver transplantation. The protocol was immunoSEQ multiplex PCR, while the TCRdb copy is restricted to in-frame clones and leaves out a portion. The sample records tens of thousands of clones, 84% being singletons. Here the sequenced sample was CD4+ T cells from blood, taken less than 50 months after liver transplant. Receptors originate from a human patient who received a liver transplant. Some T cells may be supplied by the graft donor.

The table lists this clone with a few counts. The rearrangement uses TRBV5-6 and TRBJ2-2; D perhaps matches TRBD1 (6 bases). Germline assignment: CDR1 SGHDT and CDR2 YYEEEE. The CDR3 sequence is 15 residues long. V lost 5 bases and J lost 5, with 16 bases in between. The DNA of the CDR3 is TGTGCCAGCAGACAAATGGACAGAAGAACCGGGGAGCTGTTTTTT. It yields the protein CASRQMDRRTGELFF.

This clone was detected only once. The V gene is TRBV5-6, the J gene TRBJ2-1; possibly TRBD2 for D (6 bases). Trimming left V 2 bases short and J 0 bases short, with 15 bases between. The CDR3 extends over 17 amino acids. Germline CDR1 SGHDT, CDR2 YYEEEE. Here the CDR3 reads CASSLSVGGSSYNEQFF. The CDR3 region has the DNA TGTGCCAGCAGCTTATCTGTAGGAGGGAGCTCCTACAATGAGCAGTTCTTC. Combining the CDR3 with reference TRBV5-6 and TRBJ2-1 gives the whole variable domain DAGVTQSPTHLIKTRGQQVTLRCSPKSGHDTVSWYQQALGQGPQFIFQYYEEEERQRGNFPDRFSGHQFPNYSSELNVNALLLGDSALYLCASSLSVGGSSYNEQFFGPGTRLTVL.

The rearrangement joins TRBV5-6 to TRBJ2-5, with a possible D match to TRBD2 (7 bases). V lost 1 base, J lost 5 bases, and 12 bases lay in between. The CDR3 has 14 residues. Germline V CDR1 and CDR2: SGHDT, YYEEEE. The CDR3: CASSLRGAGETQYF. The CDR3 coding sequence is TGTGCCAGCAGCTTGCGGGGGGCTGGTGAGACCCAGTACTTC.

The rearrangement links TRBV7-9 to TRBJ2-5; possibly TRBD1 for D (6 bases). The germline CDR1 and CDR2 sequences are SEHNR and FQNEAQ (reference sequence). The CDR3 is 14 amino acids. The germline V and J ends were trimmed by 3 bases and 2 bases, with 10 bases remaining between them. The CDR3 bases are TGTGCCAGCAGCTTTTGGACAGTTCAAGAGACCCAGTACTTC. This gives the protein CASSFWTVQETQYF.

The chain carries TRBV5-6 and TRBJ2-7; D may correspond to TRBD1 or TRBD2 (5 bases each). CDR3 size: 14 residues. Trimming shortened V by 0 bases and J by 6 bases, and 13 bases separated the two germline ends. Germline values: CDR1 SGHDT, CDR2 YYEEEE. CDR3 protein: CASSLGGDMREQYF. CDR3 DNA sequence: TGTGCCAGCAGCTTGGGAGGGGATATGCGCGAGCAGTACTTC.

The V and J genes are TRBV10-3 and TRBJ2-3; 7 nucleotides match TRBD1. The germline V gene encodes CDR1 ENHRY and CDR2 SYGVKD. This CDR3 has 14 residues. The J segment lost 6 bases and the V segment lost 6 bases, leaving 9 bases of the junction unmatched. The CDR3 reads CAISPGQRSDTQYF. Written as DNA, the CDR3 is TGTGCCATCAGCCCGGGACAGCGATCCGATACGCAGTATTTT.

The V call is TRBV19, the J call TRBJ1-5; 8 positions agree with TRBD1. Trimming at V came to 10 bases and at J to 3 bases, leaving 11 bases not matched to a gene. Germline lookup yields CDR1 LNHDA and CDR2 SQIVND (reference sequence). CDR3 size: 15 residues. The CDR3 is CATDRGREINQPQHF. The DNA for the CDR3 is TGTGCCACCGACAGGGGCAGAGAAATCAATCAGCCCCAGCATTTT.

This clone showed up just a few times. V gene TRBV7-9 combines with J gene TRBJ1-2; 9 positions agree with TRBD1. The CDR3 is made up of 15 amino acids. Unmatched junction bases numbered 5, after V lost 1 base and J lost 5 bases. Germline assignment: CDR1 SEHNR and CDR2 FQNEAQ (reference sequence). DNA of the CDR3: TGTGCCAGCAGCTTAGGGGGACAGGGAACTTATGGCTACACCTTC. Encoded protein: CASSLGGQGTYGYTF.

This rearrangement joins TRBV7-9 to TRBJ2-7; weak D call: TRBD1 (6 bases). The CDR3 runs 14 residues. Between the trimmed V and J ends, which lost 5 bases and 3 bases, there was a span of 14 bases. CDR1 is SEHNR, CDR2 FQNEAQ, per germline (reference sequence). This CDR3 reads CASSDVQGFYEQYF. The CDR3 DNA follows: TGTGCCAGCAGCGACGTACAGGGTTTCTACGAGCAGTACTTC.

This chain connects TRBV7-6 to TRBJ2-5, with D unclear. CDR3 length: 12 residues. Trimming took 2 bases from V and 4 from J, leaving 5 bases between them. CDR1 is SGHVS, CDR2 FNYEAQ, per germline. CDR3 nucleotides: TGTGCCAGCAGCTTACTAGGAGAGACCCAGTACTTC. Protein product: CASSLLGETQYF.

The J gene is TRBJ2-6, the V gene TRBV5-4, with D perhaps matching TRBD2 (6 bases). CDR3 length: 15 amino acids. The germline V and J ends were trimmed by 7 bases and 0 bases, with 11 bases remaining between them. Looked up from germline, CDR1 is SGHNT and CDR2 is YYREEE (reference sequence). The CDR3 coding sequence is TGTGCCAGCCGGGTGGGGGGCTCTGGGGCCAACGTCCTGACTTTC. As protein: CASRVGGSGANVLTF.

The chain couples TRBV5-4 to TRBJ2-1; no definite D call. Trimming removed 4 bases at V and 7 bases at J, with 18 bases between. Germline lookup yields CDR1 SGHNT and CDR2 YYREEE (reference sequence). This CDR3 contains 15 residues. The CDR3 region is CASSKAGPYPNEQFF. DNA for the CDR3: TGTGCCAGCAGCAAAGCCGGGCCTTACCCTAATGAGCAGTTCTTC.

The rearrangement joins TRBV19 to TRBJ1-3; a possible D gene is TRBD1 (5 bases). The V and J ends lost 3 bases and 4 bases respectively, with 10 bases between them. Germline CDR1 LNHDA, CDR2 SQIVND (reference sequence). The length of the CDR3 is 14 residues. CDR3 sequence reads: CASSISGYGNTIYF. As DNA, the CDR3 is TGTGCCAGTAGTATCTCAGGGTACGGAAACACCATATATTTT.

The table lists this clone with a count of one. V and J are TRBV5-4 and TRBJ2-1; 12 nucleotides line up with TRBD2. CDR1 and CDR2 (germline): SGHNT, YYREEE (reference sequence). V lost 4 bases to trimming and J lost 10 bases; unmatched junction nucleotides: 12. CDR3 length equals 16 residues. In DNA form, the CDR3 reads TGTGCCAGCAGCCCTAGCGGGAGGGCAGACGGTAAGGAGCAGTTCTTC. This gives the protein CASSPSGRADGKEQFF.

The CDR3 sequence is CASSPGTGYGYTF. The CDR3 nucleotides read TGTGCCAGCAGCCCCGGGACAGGGTACGGCTACACCTTC. The chain uses TRBV7-2 and TRBJ1-2, with 9 bases identical to TRBD1. Trimming took 5 bases from V and 8 from J; bases not matched to a gene: 6. This CDR3 region has 13 residues. The germline V gene has CDR1 SGHTA and CDR2 FQGNSA.

This chain uses TRBV7-8 with TRBJ1-2, with 9 bases that match TRBD1. Per germline, CDR1 SGHVS and CDR2 FQNEAQ. The CDR3 extends over 14 amino acids. The J segment lost 4 bases and the V segment lost 1 base, leaving 1 base of the junction unmatched. CDR3 coding DNA: TGTGCCAGCAGCTTAGGACAGGGGGTCTATGGCTACACCTTC. Its translation is CASSLGQGVYGYTF.

V gene TRBV15 combines with J gene TRBJ1-1; the match to TRBD1 covers 8 bases. Germline lookup yields CDR1 LNHNV and CDR2 YYDKDF (reference sequence). After removal of 2 bases from V and 3 bases from J, the junction contained 8 bases not matched to a gene. There are 16 residues in the CDR3. The CDR3 DNA sequence: TGTGCCACCAGCAGACCGACAGGGGCGGGGTACACTGAAGCTTTCTTT. Amino acids: CATSRPTGAGYTEAFF.

Worth noting for this clone: This sample includes further DNA sequences coding for the same CDR3. This chain links TRBV5-1 with TRBJ1-4; D is perhaps TRBD1 (6 bases). The CDR3 length is 15 residues. Per germline, CDR1 SGHRS and CDR2 YFSETQ. The V and J ends lost 7 bases and 3 bases respectively, with 16 bases between them. The CDR3, as DNA: TGCGCCAGCTCCCCCCGGACAGACCCTAATGAAAAACTGTTTTTT. This codes for CASSPRTDPNEKLFF.

The chain links TRBV30 to TRBJ2-6; possibly TRBD1 for D (6 bases). V lost 4 bases, J lost 1 base, and 14 bases lay in between. CDR3 length: 16 amino acids. Germline-derived CDR1 and CDR2 are GTSNPN and SVGIG (reference sequence). This CDR3 is CAWTQGSTSGANVLTF. The CDR3 DNA sequence: TGTGCCTGGACACAGGGAAGTACGTCTGGGGCCAACGTCCTGACTTTC.

The V gene is TRBV7-5, the J gene TRBJ2-3; whether TRBD2, the table's D call, matches the DNA was not checked. TRBV7-5 is annotated as a pseudogene. The CDR3 sequence is 14 residues long. Here the CDR3 DNA reads TGTGTCAGAAGAGAAGCGGGGGGCACAGATACGCAGTATTTT. Its protein is CVRREAGGTDTQYF.

The chain combines TRBV5-4 with TRBJ1-3, with D unresolved. Germline V lookup: CDR1 SGHNT, CDR2 YYREEE (reference sequence). Deletions cut 4 bases from V and 5 bases from J, with 22 bases between. The length of the CDR3 is 17 residues. In nucleotides, the CDR3 is TGTGCCAGCAGCGAAAGTACTGCCGTTGAAGGGAGAAACACCATATATTTT. This translates into CASSESTAVEGRNTIYF.

CDR3 residues: CASSRSAYEQYF. CDR3 DNA: TGTGCCAGCAGCCGAAGTGCCTACGAGCAGTACTTC. The rearrangement uses TRBV7-9 and TRBJ2-7; D is ambiguous. CDR1 SEHNR and CDR2 FQNEAQ come from the germline V gene (reference sequence). V shed 5 bases and J shed 2 bases, with 7 bases lying between them. The CDR3 extends over 12 amino acids.